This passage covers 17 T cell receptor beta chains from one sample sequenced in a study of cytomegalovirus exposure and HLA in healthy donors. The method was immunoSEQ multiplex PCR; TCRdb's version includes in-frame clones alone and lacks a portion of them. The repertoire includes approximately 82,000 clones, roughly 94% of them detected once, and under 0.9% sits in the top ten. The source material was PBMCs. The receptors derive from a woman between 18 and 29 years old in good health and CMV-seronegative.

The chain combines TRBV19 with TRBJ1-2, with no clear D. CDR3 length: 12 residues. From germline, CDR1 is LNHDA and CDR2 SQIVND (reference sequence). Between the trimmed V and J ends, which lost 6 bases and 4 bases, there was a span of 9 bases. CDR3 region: CASREVGYGYTF. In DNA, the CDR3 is TGTGCCAGTAGGGAGGTCGGCTATGGCTACACCTTC.

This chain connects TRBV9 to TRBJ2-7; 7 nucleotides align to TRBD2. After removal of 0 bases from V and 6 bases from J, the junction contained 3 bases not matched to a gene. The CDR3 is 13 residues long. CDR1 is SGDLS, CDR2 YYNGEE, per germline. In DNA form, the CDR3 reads TGTGCCAGCAGCGTAGGGGGGGGGACCGAGCAGTACTTC. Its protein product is CASSVGGGTEQYF.

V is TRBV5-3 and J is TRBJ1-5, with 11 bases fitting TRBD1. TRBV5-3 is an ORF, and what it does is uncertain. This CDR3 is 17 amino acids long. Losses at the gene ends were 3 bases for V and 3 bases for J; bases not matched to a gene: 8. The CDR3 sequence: CARSSEDRGHPNQPQHF. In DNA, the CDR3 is TGTGCCAGAAGCTCCGAGGACAGGGGGCATCCCAATCAGCCCCAGCATTTT.

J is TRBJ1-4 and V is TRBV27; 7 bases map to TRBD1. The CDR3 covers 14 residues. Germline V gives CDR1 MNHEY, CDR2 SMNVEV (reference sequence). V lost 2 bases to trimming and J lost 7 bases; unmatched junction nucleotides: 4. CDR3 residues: CASSLAGTAEKLFF. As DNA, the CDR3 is TGTGCCAGCAGTTTAGCCGGGACAGCTGAAAAACTGTTTTTT. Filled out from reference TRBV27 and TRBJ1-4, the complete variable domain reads EAQVTQNPRYLITVTGKKLTVTCSQNMNHEYMSWYRQDPGLGLRQIYYSMNVEVTDKGDVPEGYKVSRKEKRNFPLILESPSPNQTSLYFCASSLAGTAEKLFFGSGTQLSVL.

As DNA, the CDR3 is TGTGCCAGCAGCATATCCTCTCTAGCGGAGACCCAGTACTTC. It encodes CASSISSLAETQYF. V and J are TRBV7-6 and TRBJ2-5; weak D call: TRBD2 (6 bases). With 5 bases removed from V and 5 bases from J, the gap between germline ends came to 15 bases. The CDR3 runs to 14 residues. Germline CDR1 reads SGHVS; CDR2 reads FNYEAQ.

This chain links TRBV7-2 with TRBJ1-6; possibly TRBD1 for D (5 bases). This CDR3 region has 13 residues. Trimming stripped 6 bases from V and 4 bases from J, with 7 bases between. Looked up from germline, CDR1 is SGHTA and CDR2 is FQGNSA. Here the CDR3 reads CASRTAYNSPLHF. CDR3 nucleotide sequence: TGTGCCAGCAGGACAGCGTATAATTCACCCCTCCACTTT.

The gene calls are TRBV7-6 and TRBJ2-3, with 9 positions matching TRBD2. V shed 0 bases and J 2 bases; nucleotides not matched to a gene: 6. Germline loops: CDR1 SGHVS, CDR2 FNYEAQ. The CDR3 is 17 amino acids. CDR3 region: CASSLAETSGLTDTQYF. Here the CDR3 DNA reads TGTGCCAGCAGCTTAGCCGAGACTAGCGGCCTCACAGATACGCAGTATTTT. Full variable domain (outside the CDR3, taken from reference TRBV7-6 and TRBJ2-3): GAGVSQSPRYKVTKRGQDVALRCDPISGHVSLYWYRQALGQGPEFLTYFNYEAQQDKSGLPNDRFSAERPEGSISTLTIQRTEQRDSAMYRCASSLAETSGLTDTQYFGPGTRLTVL.

As DNA, the CDR3 is TGTGCCAGCAGTGAAGGGGGGGTTTCGGAAGCTTTCTTT. Translation gives CASSEGGVSEAFF. The rearrangement links TRBV25-1 to TRBJ1-1, with a weak D call TRBD1 (5 bases). There are 13 residues in the CDR3. Germline CDR1 MGHDK, CDR2 SYGVNS. The V gene lost 2 bases and the J gene lost 8 bases, with 12 bases spanning the gap.

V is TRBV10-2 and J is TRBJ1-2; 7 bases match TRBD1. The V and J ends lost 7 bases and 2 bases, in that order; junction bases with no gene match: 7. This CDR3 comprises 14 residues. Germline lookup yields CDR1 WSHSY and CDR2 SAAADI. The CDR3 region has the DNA TGCGCCAGCACCCGGACAGGATCAAACTATGGCTACACCTTC. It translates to CASTRTGSNYGYTF.

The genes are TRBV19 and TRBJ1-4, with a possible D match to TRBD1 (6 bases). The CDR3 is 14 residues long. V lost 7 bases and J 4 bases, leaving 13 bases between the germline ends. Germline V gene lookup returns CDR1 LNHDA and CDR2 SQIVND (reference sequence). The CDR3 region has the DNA TGTGCCAGTAAGGCGGCAGGGGATAATGAAAAACTGTTTTTT. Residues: CASKAAGDNEKLFF.

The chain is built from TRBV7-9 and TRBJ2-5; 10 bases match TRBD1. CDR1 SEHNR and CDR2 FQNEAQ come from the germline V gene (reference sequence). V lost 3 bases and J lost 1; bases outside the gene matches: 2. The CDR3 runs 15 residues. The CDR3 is CASSFWTGGQETQYF. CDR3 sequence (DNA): TGTGCCAGCAGCTTCTGGACAGGGGGCCAAGAGACCCAGTACTTC.

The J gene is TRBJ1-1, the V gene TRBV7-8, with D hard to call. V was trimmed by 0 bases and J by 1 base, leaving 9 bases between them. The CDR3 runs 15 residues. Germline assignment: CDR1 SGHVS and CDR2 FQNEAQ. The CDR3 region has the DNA TGTGCCAGCAGCTTAGCGCCCAGAGGGAACACTGAAGCTTTCTTT. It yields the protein CASSLAPRGNTEAFF.

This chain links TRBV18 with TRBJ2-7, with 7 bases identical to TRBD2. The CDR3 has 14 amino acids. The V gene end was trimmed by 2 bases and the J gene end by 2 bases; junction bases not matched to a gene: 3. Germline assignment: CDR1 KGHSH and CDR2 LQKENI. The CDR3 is CASSPGEGAYEQYF. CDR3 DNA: TGTGCCAGCTCACCAGGGGAGGGCGCCTACGAGCAGTACTTC.

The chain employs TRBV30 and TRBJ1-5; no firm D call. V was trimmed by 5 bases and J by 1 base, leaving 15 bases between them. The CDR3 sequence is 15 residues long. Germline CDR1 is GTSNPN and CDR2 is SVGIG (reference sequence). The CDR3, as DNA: TGTGCCTGGGGCCCCCTTGGTTCGAGCAATCAGCCCCAGCATTTT. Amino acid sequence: CAWGPLGSSNQPQHF.

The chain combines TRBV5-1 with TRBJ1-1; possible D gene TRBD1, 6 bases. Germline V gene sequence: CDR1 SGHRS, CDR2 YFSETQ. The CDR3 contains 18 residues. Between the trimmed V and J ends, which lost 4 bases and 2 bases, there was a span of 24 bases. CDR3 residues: CASSLTTRGLGTNTEAFF. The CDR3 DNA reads TGCGCCAGCAGCCTAACAACTCGGGGTTTGGGGACAAACACTGAAGCTTTCTTT.

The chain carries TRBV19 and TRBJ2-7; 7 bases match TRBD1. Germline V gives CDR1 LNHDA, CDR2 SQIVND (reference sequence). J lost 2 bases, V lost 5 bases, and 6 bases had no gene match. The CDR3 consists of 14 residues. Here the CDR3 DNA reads TGTGCCAGTAGTGCATTCGGGACAGCCTACGAGCAGTACTTC. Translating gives CASSAFGTAYEQYF.

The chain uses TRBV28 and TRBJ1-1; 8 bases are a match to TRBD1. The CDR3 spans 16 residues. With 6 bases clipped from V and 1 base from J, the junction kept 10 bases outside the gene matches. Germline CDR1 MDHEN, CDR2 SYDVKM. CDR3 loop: CASSPGGLSGNTEAFF. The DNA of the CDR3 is TGTGCCAGCAGCCCAGGGGGCTTATCAGGGAACACTGAAGCTTTCTTT.